This T cell receptor beta chain was identified in a study of T cells in Graves' hyperthyroidism and ophthalmopathy. Study results and caveats: Model predictions of ophthalmopathy came a median roughly 6.4 months before onset. Separation of ophthalmopathy from stable hyperthyroidism was achieved by a 13 V-J model. Among clonotypes expanded in thyroid above 0.001, most were also found in blood.

RNA transcripts gave rise to amplified TCR beta CDR3 regions. First-round RT-PCR of the TCR CDR3 relied on the HTBI primer set. In TCRdb, the multiplex PCR reads were re-called with MiXCR into one record per CDR3 protein. The sample contains about 660,000 distinct CDR3 sequences, over 40% of which appear only once. The germline V gene has CDR1 SQVTM and CDR2 ANQGSEA. This CDR3 comprises 13 residues. J lost 4 bases, V lost 7 bases, and 6 bases had no gene match. The sample holds one count of this clonotype. The antigen is undetermined. The TCR was taken from an adult man with Graves' disease, either hyperthyroidism or ophthalmopathy (not recorded which). J is TRBJ1-2 and V is TRBV29-1; 10 bases agree with TRBD1. The sequenced sample consisted of peripheral blood or thyroid tissue (not recorded which). CDR3 in amino acids: CSAQTGGFYGYTF. CDR3 sequence (DNA): TGCAGCGCCCAGACAGGGGGCTTCTATGGCTACACCTTC.